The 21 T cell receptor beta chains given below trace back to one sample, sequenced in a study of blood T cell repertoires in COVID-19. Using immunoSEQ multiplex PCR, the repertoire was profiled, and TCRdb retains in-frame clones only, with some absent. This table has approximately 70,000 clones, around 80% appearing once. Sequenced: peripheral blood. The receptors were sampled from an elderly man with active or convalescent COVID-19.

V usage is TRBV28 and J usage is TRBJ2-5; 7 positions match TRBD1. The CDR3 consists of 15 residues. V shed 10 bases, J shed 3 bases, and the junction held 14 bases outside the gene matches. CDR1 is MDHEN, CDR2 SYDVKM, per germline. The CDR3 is CATRSSRGLKETQYF. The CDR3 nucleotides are TGTGCCACCAGATCCTCAAGGGGGCTAAAAGAGACCCAGTACTTC.

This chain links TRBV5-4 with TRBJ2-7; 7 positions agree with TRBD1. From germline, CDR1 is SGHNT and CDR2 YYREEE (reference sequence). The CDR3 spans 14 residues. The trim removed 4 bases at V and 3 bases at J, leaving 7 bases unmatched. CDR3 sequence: CASSVQGMIYEQYF. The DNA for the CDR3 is TGTGCCAGCAGCGTACAGGGGATGATCTACGAGCAGTACTTC.

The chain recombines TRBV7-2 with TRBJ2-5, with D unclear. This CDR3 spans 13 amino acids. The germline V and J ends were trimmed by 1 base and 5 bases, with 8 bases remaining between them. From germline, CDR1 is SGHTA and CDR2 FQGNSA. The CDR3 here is CASSLVVTETQYF. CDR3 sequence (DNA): TGTGCCAGCAGCTTAGTCGTGACTGAGACCCAGTACTTC.

CDR3 nucleotides: TGTGCCAGCAGCCCGCAGCGGGTTAGCACAGATACGCAGTATTTT. It is translated as CASSPQRVSTDTQYF. The chain joins TRBV11-2 to TRBJ2-3; tentatively, D is TRBD2 (6 bases). This CDR3 comprises 15 residues. Germline CDR1 SGHAT, CDR2 FQNNGV. Trimming pared 5 bases from V and 0 bases from J, leaving 12 bases between.

The CDR3 sequence is CARSLTGQGCEQYF. The CDR3 nucleotides are TGTGCCAGAAGCTTAACGGGACAGGGCTGCGAGCAGTACTTC. V and J are TRBV7-5 and TRBJ2-7; TRBD1 was called by the table and not checked on the DNA. TRBV7-5 counts as a pseudogene. The length of the CDR3 is 14 residues.

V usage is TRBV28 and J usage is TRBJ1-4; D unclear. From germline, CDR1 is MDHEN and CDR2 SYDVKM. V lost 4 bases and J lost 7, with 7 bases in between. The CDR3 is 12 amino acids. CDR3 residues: CASSSPVEKLFF. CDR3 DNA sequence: TGTGCCAGCAGTTCCCCGGTTGAAAAACTGTTTTTT.

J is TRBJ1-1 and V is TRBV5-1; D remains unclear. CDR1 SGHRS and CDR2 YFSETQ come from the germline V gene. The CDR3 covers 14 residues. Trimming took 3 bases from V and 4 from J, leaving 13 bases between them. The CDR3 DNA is TGCGCCAGCAGCTCCCATAGGCGGGGCACTGAAGCTTTCTTT. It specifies CASSSHRRGTEAFF.

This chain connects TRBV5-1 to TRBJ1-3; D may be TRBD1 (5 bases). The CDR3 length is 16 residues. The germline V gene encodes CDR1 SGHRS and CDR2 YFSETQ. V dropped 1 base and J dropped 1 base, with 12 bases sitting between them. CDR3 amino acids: CASSLQGSDSGNTIYF. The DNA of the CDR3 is TGCGCCAGCAGCTTGCAGGGATCGGATTCTGGAAACACCATATATTTT.

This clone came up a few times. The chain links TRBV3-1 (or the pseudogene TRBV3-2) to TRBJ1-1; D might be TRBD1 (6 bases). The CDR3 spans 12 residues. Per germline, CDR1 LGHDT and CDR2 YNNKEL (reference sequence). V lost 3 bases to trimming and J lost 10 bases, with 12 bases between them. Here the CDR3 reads CASSHQDRSAFF. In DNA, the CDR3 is TGTGCCAGCAGCCATCAAGACAGGTCAGCTTTCTTT.

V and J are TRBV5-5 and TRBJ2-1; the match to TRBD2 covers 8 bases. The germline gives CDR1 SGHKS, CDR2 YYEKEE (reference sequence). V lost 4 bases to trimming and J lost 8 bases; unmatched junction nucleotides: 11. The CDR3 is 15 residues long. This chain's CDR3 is CASSRLASGGYEQFF. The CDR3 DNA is TGTGCCAGCAGCCGGCTGGCCAGCGGGGGCTATGAGCAGTTCTTC.

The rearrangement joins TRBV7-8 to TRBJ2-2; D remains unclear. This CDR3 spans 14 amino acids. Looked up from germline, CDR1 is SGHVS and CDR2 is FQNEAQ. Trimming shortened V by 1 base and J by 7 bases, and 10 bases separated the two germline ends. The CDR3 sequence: CASSLDAVVGELFF. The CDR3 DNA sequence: TGTGCCAGCAGCTTAGATGCCGTAGTCGGGGAGCTGTTTTTT.

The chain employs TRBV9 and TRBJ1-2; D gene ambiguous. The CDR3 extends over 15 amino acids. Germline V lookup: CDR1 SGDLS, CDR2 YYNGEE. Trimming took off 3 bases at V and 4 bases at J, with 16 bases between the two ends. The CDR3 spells CASSEPPLFSYGYTF. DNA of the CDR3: TGTGCCAGCAGCGAGCCCCCATTATTCTCCTATGGCTACACCTTC. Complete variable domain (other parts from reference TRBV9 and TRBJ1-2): DSGVTQTPKHLITATGQRVTLRCSPRSGDLSVYWYQQSLDQGLQFLIQYYNGEERAKGNILERFSAQQFPDLHSELNLSSLELGDSALYFCASSEPPLFSYGYTFGSGTRLTVV.

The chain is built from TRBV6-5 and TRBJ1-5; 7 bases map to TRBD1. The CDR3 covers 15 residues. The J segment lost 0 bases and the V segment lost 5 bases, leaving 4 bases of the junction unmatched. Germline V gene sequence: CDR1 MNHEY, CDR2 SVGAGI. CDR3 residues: CASSRGQNSNQPQHF. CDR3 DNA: TGTGCCAGCAGTCGGGGACAGAATAGCAATCAGCCCCAGCATTTT.

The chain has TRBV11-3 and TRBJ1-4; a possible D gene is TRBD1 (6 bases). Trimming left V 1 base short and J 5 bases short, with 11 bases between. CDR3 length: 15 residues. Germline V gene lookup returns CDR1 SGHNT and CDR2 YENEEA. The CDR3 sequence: CASSLGPGENEKLFF. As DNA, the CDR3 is TGTGCCAGCAGCTTAGGACCAGGGGAAAATGAAAAACTGTTTTTT.

The CDR3 here is CASSPGTGVSNQPQHF. CDR3 bases: TGTGCCAGTAGTCCCGGGACAGGGGTTAGCAATCAGCCCCAGCATTTT. The chain links TRBV19 to TRBJ1-5; 10 bases align to TRBD1. Germline assignment: CDR1 LNHDA and CDR2 SQIVND (reference sequence). This CDR3 comprises 16 residues. The V gene end was trimmed by 5 bases and the J gene end by 0 bases; junction bases not matched to a gene: 4.

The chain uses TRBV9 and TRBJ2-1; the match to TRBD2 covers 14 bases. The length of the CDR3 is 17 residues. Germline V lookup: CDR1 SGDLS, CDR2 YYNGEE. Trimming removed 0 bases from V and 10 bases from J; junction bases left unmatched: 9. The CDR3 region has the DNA TGTGCCAGCAGCGTAGACGGAGGGACTAGCGGGAGTGAGGAGCAGTTCTTC. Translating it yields CASSVDGGTSGSEEQFF.

CDR3 nucleotide sequence: TGTGCCTGGGACACAGGGGGGAGGAGGACCGGGGAGCTGTTTTTT. This gives the protein CAWDTGGRRTGELFF. The rearrangement uses TRBV30 and TRBJ2-2, with 8 bases lining up with TRBD1. The germline V gene has CDR1 GTSNPN and CDR2 SVGIG (reference sequence). CDR3 size: 15 residues. Trimming at V came to 5 bases and at J to 5 bases, leaving 10 bases not matched to a gene.

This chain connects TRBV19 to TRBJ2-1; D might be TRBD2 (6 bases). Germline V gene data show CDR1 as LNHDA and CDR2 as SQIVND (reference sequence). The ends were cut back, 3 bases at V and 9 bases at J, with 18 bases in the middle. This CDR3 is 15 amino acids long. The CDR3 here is CASSMRDLLTREQFF. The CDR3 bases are TGTGCCAGTAGTATGCGGGACTTGCTGACCCGTGAGCAGTTCTTC.

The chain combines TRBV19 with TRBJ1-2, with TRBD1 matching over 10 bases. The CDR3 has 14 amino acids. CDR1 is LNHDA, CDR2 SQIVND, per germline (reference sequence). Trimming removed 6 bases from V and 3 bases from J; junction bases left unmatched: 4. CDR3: CASRRDRGDYGYTF. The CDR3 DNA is TGTGCCAGTAGACGGGACAGGGGAGACTATGGCTACACCTTC.

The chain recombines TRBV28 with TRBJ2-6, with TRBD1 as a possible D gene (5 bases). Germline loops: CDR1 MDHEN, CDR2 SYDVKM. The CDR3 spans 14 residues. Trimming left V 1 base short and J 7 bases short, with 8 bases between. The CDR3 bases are TGTGCCAGCAGTTTATCTGGGGCCGCCAACGTCCTGACTTTC. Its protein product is CASSLSGAANVLTF.

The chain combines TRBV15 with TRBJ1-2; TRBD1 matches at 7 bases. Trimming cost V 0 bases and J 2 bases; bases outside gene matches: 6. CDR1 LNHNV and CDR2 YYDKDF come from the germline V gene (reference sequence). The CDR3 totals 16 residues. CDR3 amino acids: CATSRDQIGGNYGYTF. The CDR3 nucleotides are TGTGCCACCAGCAGAGATCAAATAGGGGGCAACTATGGCTACACCTTC.